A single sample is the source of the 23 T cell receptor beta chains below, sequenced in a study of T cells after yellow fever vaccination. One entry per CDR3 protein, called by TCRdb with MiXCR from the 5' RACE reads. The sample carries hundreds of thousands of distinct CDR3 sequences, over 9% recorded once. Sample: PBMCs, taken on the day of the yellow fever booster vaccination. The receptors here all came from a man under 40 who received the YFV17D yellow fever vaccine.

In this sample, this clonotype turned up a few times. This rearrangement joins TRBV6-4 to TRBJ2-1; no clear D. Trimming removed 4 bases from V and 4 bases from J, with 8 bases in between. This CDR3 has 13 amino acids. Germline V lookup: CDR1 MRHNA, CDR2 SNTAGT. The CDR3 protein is CASSVKEYNEQFF. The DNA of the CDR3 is TGTGCCAGCAGTGTTAAGGAATACAATGAGCAGTTCTTC.

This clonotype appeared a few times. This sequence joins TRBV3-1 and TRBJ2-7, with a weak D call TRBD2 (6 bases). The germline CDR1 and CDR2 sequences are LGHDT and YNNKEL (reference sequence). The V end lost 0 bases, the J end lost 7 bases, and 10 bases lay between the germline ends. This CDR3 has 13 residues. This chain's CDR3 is CASSQDLGREQYF. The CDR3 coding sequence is TGTGCCAGCAGCCAAGATTTGGGGAGGGAGCAGTACTTC.

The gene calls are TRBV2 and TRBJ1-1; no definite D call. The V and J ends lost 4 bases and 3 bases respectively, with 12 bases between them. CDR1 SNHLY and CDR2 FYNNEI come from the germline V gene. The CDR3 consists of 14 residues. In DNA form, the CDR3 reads TGTGCCAGCAGTGTTAGAGGGTCGGACACTGAAGCTTTCTTT. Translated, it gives CASSVRGSDTEAFF.

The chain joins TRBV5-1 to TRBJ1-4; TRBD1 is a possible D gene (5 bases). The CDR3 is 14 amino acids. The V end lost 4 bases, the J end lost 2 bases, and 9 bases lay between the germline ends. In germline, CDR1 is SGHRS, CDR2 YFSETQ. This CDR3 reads CASSAGSTNEKLFF. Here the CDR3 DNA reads TGCGCCAGCAGCGCAGGGTCGACTAATGAAAAACTGTTTTTT.

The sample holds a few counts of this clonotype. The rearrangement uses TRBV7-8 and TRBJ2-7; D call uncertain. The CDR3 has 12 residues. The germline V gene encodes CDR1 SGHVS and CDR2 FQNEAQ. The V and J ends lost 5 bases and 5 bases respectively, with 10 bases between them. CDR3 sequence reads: CASSPSYDEQYF. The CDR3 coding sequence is TGTGCCAGCAGCCCATCTTATGACGAGCAGTACTTC.

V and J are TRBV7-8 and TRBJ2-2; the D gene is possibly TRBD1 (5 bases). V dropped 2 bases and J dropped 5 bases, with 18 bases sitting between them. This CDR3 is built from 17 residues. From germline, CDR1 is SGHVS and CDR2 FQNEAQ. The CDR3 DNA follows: TGTGCCAGCAGCTTAAACATGGCACAGGACCAGACCGGGGAGCTGTTTTTT. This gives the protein CASSLNMAQDQTGELFF.

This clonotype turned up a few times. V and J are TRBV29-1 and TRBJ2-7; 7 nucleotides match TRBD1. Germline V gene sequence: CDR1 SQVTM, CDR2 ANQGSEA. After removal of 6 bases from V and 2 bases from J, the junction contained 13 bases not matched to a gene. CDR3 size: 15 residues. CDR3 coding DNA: TGCAGCGTGACGACCCAGAACAGGGGTCCCTACGAGCAGTACTTC. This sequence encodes CSVTTQNRGPYEQYF.

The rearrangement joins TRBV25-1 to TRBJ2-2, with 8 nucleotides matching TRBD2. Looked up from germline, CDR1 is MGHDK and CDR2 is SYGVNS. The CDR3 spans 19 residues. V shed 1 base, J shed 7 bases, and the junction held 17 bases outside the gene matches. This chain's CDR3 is CASSEWGGSGRSFGGELFF. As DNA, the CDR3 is TGTGCCAGCAGTGAATGGGGTGGGAGCGGGAGATCTTTTGGCGGGGAGCTGTTTTTT.

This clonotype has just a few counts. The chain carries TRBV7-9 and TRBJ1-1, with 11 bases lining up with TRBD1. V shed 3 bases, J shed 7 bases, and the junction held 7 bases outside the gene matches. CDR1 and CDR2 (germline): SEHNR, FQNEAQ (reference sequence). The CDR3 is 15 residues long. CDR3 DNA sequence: TGTGCCAGCAGCTTGGGGACAGGGGGGCGAGATGAAGCTTTCTTT. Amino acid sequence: CASSLGTGGRDEAFF.

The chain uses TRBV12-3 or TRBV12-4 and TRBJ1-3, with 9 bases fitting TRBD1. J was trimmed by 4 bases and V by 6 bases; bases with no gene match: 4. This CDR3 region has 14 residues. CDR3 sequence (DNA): TGTGCCAGCAGCCAGGGACAGGGAGGAAACACCATATATTTT. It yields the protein CASSQGQGGNTIYF.

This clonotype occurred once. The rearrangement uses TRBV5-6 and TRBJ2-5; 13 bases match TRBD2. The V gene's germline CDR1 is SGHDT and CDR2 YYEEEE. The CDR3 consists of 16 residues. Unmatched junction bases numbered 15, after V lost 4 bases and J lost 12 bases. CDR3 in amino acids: CASSTPGKEGTSGEYF. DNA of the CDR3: TGTGCCAGCAGCACCCCAGGGAAAGAGGGGACTAGCGGGGAGTACTTC.

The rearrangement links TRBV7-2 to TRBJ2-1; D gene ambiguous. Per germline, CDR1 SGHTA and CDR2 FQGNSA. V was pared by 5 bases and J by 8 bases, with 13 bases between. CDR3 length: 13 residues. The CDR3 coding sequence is TGTGCCAGCAGCCATTCCCAGGTGTATGAGCAGTTCTTC. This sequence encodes CASSHSQVYEQFF.

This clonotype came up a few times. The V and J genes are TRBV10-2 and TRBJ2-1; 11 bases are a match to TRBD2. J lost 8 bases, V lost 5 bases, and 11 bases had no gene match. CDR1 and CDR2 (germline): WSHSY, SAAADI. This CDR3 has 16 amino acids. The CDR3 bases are TGCGCCAGCAGTAAGCTAGCGGGAGGACTCGTCGATGAGCAGTTCTTC. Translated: CASSKLAGGLVDEQFF.

CDR3 amino acids: CATRGGGTGELFF. In nucleotides, the CDR3 is TGTGCCACACGAGGGGGCGGAACCGGGGAGCTGTTTTTT. J is TRBJ2-2 and V is TRBV10-3; TRBD1 agrees at 7 bases. Per the germline V gene, CDR1 is ENHRY and CDR2 is SYGVKD. This CDR3 is built from 13 residues. Unmatched junction bases numbered 7, after V lost 10 bases and J lost 5 bases.

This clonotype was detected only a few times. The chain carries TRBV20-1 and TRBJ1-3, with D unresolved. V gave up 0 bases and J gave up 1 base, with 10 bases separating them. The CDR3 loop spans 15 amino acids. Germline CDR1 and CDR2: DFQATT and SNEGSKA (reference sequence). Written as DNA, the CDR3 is TGCAGTGCTAGAGATCCACGGCCGTCTGGAAACACCATATATTTT. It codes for CSARDPRPSGNTIYF.

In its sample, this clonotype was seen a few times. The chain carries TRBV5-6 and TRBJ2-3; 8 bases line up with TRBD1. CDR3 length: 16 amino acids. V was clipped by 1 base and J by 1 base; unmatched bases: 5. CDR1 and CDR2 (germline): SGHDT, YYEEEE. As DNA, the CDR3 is TGTGCCAGCAGCTTGAAGCAGGGGGCTGGCACAGATACGCAGTATTTT. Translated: CASSLKQGAGTDTQYF.

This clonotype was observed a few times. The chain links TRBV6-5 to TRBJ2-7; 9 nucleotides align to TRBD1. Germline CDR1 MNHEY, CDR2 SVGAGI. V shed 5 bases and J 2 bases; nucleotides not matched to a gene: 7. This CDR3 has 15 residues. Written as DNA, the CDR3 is TGTGCCAGCAGTCGGGACAGGGCCTTAGCCTACGAGCAGTACTTC. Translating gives CASSRDRALAYEQYF.

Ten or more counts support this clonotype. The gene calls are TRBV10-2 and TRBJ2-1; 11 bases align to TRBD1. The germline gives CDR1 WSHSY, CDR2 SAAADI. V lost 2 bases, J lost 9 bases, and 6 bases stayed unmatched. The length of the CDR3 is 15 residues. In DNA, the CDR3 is TGCGCCAGCAGTGAGCCAGGACAGGGGGCAGGTGAGCAGTTCTTC. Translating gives CASSEPGQGAGEQFF.

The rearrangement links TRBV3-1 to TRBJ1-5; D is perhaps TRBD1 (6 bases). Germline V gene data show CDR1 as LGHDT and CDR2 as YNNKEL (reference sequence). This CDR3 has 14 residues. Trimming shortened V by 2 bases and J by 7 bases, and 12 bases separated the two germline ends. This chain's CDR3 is CASSQTQGVQPQHF. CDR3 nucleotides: TGTGCCAGCAGCCAAACACAGGGCGTCCAGCCCCAGCATTTT.

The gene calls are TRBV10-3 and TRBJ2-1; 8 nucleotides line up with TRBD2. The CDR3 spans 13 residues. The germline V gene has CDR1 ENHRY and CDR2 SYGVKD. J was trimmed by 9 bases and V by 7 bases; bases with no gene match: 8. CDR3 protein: CAITQAGALEQFF. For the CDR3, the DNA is TGTGCCATCACTCAAGCGGGAGCACTTGAGCAGTTCTTC.

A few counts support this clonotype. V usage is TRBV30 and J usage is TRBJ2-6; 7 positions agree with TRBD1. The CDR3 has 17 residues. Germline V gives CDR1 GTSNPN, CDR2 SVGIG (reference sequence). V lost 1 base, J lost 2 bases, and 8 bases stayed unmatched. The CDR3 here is CAWSGQGHRTGANVLTF. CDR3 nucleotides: TGTGCCTGGAGTGGACAGGGTCACCGCACTGGGGCCAACGTCCTGACTTTC.

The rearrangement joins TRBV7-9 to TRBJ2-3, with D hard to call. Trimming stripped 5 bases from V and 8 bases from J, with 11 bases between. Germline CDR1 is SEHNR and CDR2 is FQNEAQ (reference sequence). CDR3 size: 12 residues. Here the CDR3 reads CASSLPEPTQYF. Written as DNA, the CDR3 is TGTGCCAGCAGCCTCCCGGAGCCTACGCAGTATTTT.

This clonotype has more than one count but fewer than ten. The CDR3 region is CATSPQRTSGDNEQFF. The CDR3 DNA is TGTGCCACCTCACCCCAGCGAACTAGCGGGGACAATGAGCAGTTCTTC. The chain uses TRBV24-1 and TRBJ2-1, with TRBD2 matching over 10 bases. The CDR3 has 16 amino acids. The germline V gene has CDR1 KGHDR and CDR2 SFDVKD. V dropped 9 bases and J dropped 5; count of bases not matched to a gene: 12.